Reported below is one T cell receptor beta chain. TCRdb's copy holds only in-frame clones and misses some; the assay was immunoSEQ multiplex PCR. The sample has 85,000 to 120,000 clones; approximately 84% are singletons. The data originate from a study of blood T cell repertoires in COVID-19. The TCR was taken from a man in his forties with active or convalescent COVID-19. Sequenced material: peripheral blood.

CDR3 region: CASSQCRKLFF. The DNA for the CDR3 is TGCGCCAGCAGTCAATGTCGAAAACTGTTTTTT. The rearrangement uses TRBV23-1 and TRBJ1-4; D remains unclear. TRBV23-1 is flagged as an ORF with uncertain function. Trimming took off 1 base at V and 10 bases at J, with 4 bases between the two ends. The CDR3 has 11 residues.